What follows describes a single T cell receptor beta chain. The sample is drawn from a study of CXCR3-negative and CXCR3-positive naive CD8 T cells. For the study at large: The total count of TRB reads reached 120 million to 150 million, and each library contributed about 1.5 +/- 0.3 million.

The TRB cDNA libraries were prepared by 5' RACE with UMI labels. TCRdb reprocessed the 5' RACE reads; each CDR3 protein has one entry and no DNA is given. The data include about 130,000 distinct CDR3 sequences; the top ten clones carry around 0.5%. Sorting was done in triplicate for each CD8+ T cell subset (approximately 310,000 cells each). The source material was naive CXCR3- CD8+ T cells from blood. Described subset: CD45RO-CCR7+CD27+CD95- naive CD8+ T cells lacking CXCR3 (TNR3-). This TCR was recovered from a human donor in good health. Some clones in this sample may be carry-over from other donors' samples.

CDR3 amino acids: CSVLRVEEVYEQYF. The chain uses TRBV29-1 and TRBJ2-7; with no DNA, the TCRdb D assignment of TRBD1 cannot be verified. There are 14 residues in the CDR3. In germline, CDR1 is SQVTM, CDR2 ANQGSEA.